This entry concerns a single T cell receptor beta chain. The data belong to a study of technical replicates of blood from a handful of donors. This CDR3 comprises 16 residues. Trimming stripped 0 bases from V and 4 bases from J, with 15 bases between. Germline loops: CDR1 LGHNA, CDR2 YSLEER. Profiling relied on immunoSEQ multiplex PCR, and the TCRdb table lists in-frame clones only, not all of them. There are tens of thousands of clones in the sample; more than 70% occur only once, and about 5% lies in the top ten. The chain employs TRBV4-3 and TRBJ1-2; D perhaps matches TRBD1 (5 bases). The source material was PBMCs. This receptor was taken from a human donor in good health. Some clones in this sample may be carry-over from other donors' samples. CDR3 in DNA: TGCGCCAGCAGCCAAGAAAATATTAGGGGAGGCTATGGCTACACCTTC. As protein: CASSQENIRGGYGYTF.